This T cell receptor (beta chain) was obtained from a study of patients and donors after allogeneic stem cell transplantation. This clonotype appeared many times. V gave up 5 bases and J gave up 7 bases; unmatched junction bases: 18. The CDR3 loop spans 18 amino acids. TCRdb itself ran the RT-PCR reads through MiXCR, one entry per CDR3 protein. Seen here are 920,000 or so distinct CDR3 sequences, over 15% observed once, and the top ten hold 5% to 6.5%. This chain connects TRBV12-3 or TRBV12-4 to TRBJ2-1; TRBD2 agrees at 9 bases. The receptor was isolated from a human donor who was either an allogeneic HSCT recipient or a stem cell or donor lymphocyte infusion donor (not recorded which). It is not recorded whose cells these are; they may come from a transplant donor. Sequenced: blood, either unsorted or a sorted T cell fraction (not recorded which). The chain's CDR3 is CASSPGGWLAGNGNEQFF. In nucleotides, the CDR3 is TGTGCCAGCAGTCCGGGGGGCTGGCTAGCGGGGAATGGGAATGAGCAGTTCTTC.